The next 5 T cell receptor beta chains were all read from a single sample in a study of response to subunit inactivated influenza vaccine listed by TCRdb under 2018. The method was RT-PCR. Sequencing instrument: Illumina HiSeq 2500. TCRdb trimmed public reads at Q25 via fastp, called clones via MiXCR and kept in-frame beta chains. Records with the same CDR3 protein are collapsed into one entry carrying the most frequent genes and DNA. The sample contains 500,000 to 550,000 distinct CDR3 sequences, about 7.6% of them found a single time. The ten top clones hold approximately 12% of the sample. Source: PBMCs from blood, taken less than 30 months after vaccination. Receptor source: a man between 50 and 75 years old who received an inactivated influenza vaccine. Donor details come from another sample of the same person, matched by shared clones.

The V call is TRBV6-5, the J call TRBJ1-1; 7 nucleotides line up with TRBD1. CDR1 is MNHEY and CDR2 is SVGAGI in the germline V gene. The length of the CDR3 is 12 residues. After removal of 2 bases from V and 9 bases from J, the junction contained 3 bases not matched to a gene. The CDR3 spells CASSYQTGKAFF. In DNA, the CDR3 is TGTGCCAGCAGTTACCAGACAGGGAAAGCTTTCTTT.

The chain couples TRBV4-1 to TRBJ1-4; 10 bases are a match to TRBD1. V lost 1 base to trimming and J lost 7 bases; unmatched junction nucleotides: 6. This CDR3 comprises 16 residues. The germline gives CDR1 MGHRA, CDR2 YSYEKL. CDR3 loop: CASSQGQGAGAEKLFF. The CDR3 nucleotides read TGCGCCAGCAGCCAAGGACAGGGGGCAGGTGCTGAAAAACTGTTTTTT.

The chain uses TRBV27 and TRBJ2-6; D might be TRBD1 (6 bases). The V and J ends lost 1 base and 1 base respectively, with 8 bases between them. Germline assignment: CDR1 MNHEY and CDR2 SMNVEV (reference sequence). The CDR3 contains 16 residues. The CDR3 region is CASSLLDSSGANVLTF. The CDR3 DNA reads TGTGCCAGCAGTTTATTGGACAGTTCTGGGGCCAACGTCCTGACTTTC.

This clonotype was detected many times. The V gene is TRBV29-1, the J gene TRBJ2-1, with TRBD1 matching 12 bases. CDR1 is SQVTM and CDR2 is ANQGSEA in the germline V gene. This CDR3 comprises 15 residues. The V gene end was trimmed by 6 bases and the J gene end by 6 bases; junction bases not matched to a gene: 9. Written as DNA, the CDR3 is TGCAGCGTGGCAGGGGGGACAGGGGGCCGCAATGAGCAGTTCTTC. The encoded protein is CSVAGGTGGRNEQFF.

This clonotype showed up just a few times. The chain joins TRBV27 to TRBJ2-1; 14 bases agree with TRBD2. This CDR3 spans 19 amino acids. Germline V gene sequence: CDR1 MNHEY, CDR2 SMNVEV (reference sequence). V trimming: 5 bases; J trimming: 1 base; junction bases outside the gene matches: 10. CDR3 nucleotides: TGTGCCAGCAGTAGGGGACTAGCGGGAGCTTTACGGTCCTACAATGAGCAGTTCTTC. Amino acid sequence: CASSRGLAGALRSYNEQFF.